Here is one T cell receptor (beta chain) with its context. These data are taken from a study of shared clonotypes between healthy human individuals. Per the germline V gene, CDR1 is SGHRS and CDR2 is YFSETQ. The CDR3 extends over 16 amino acids. V trimming: 3 bases; J trimming: 0 bases; junction bases outside the gene matches: 3. Measured with immunoSEQ multiplex PCR; TCRdb has only the in-frame clones, and not every one. The sample consists of about 470,000 clones, about 85% of them appearing once. This TCR derives from a woman in her thirties or forties in good health. Some clones in this sample may be carry-over from other donors' samples. The sequenced sample consisted of PBMCs. The V gene is TRBV5-1, the J gene TRBJ2-2; 9 positions agree with TRBD1. Written as DNA, the CDR3 is TGCGCCAGCAGCTCGGACAGGGGTTCGAACACCGGGGAGCTGTTTTTT. Translation gives CASSSDRGSNTGELFF.